The 26 T cell receptor beta chains reported below all come from one sample, sequenced in a study of OX40 agonist ivuxolimab in advanced cancers. Profiled with immunoSEQ multiplex PCR; TCRdb holds only in-frame clones, not every one. The sample has 65,000 to 80,000 clones, roughly 80% seen once. Sequences were derived from CD4+ or CD8+ T cells sorted from blood, sampled in a trial of the OX40 agonist ivuxolimab. The receptors shown here come from an adult with an advanced solid tumor such as melanoma, head and neck, liver or kidney cancer.

The chain employs TRBV5-6 and TRBJ2-1; 9 bases are a match to TRBD1. V was clipped by 0 bases and J by 6 bases; unmatched bases: 4. The CDR3 consists of 15 residues. The germline gives CDR1 SGHDT, CDR2 YYEEEE. The CDR3 protein is CASSLVGGQGNEQFF. CDR3 coding DNA: TGTGCCAGCAGCTTGGTAGGGGGACAGGGCAATGAGCAGTTCTTC.

The rearrangement joins TRBV19 to TRBJ2-5; no definite D call. Germline CDR1 reads LNHDA; CDR2 reads SQIVND (reference sequence). The V end was cut by 4 bases, the J end by 5 bases, with 11 bases between. CDR3 length: 13 residues. CDR3 sequence: CASSTYLRETQYF. Written as DNA, the CDR3 is TGTGCCAGTAGTACGTACCTTAGGGAGACCCAGTACTTC.

CDR3 DNA sequence: TGTGCCAGCAGCTTGGTTGGGGCGCCCACCGGGGAGCTGTTTTTT. Translation gives CASSLVGAPTGELFF. This chain uses TRBV5-6 with TRBJ2-2; perhaps TRBD1 as D (5 bases). This CDR3 has 15 residues. The V gene's germline CDR1 is SGHDT and CDR2 YYEEEE. Trimming removed 0 bases from V and 4 bases from J, with 10 bases in between.

The chain employs TRBV7-9 and TRBJ1-5, with 8 bases identical to TRBD1. Germline CDR1 reads SEHNR; CDR2 reads FQNEAQ (reference sequence). This CDR3 has 14 residues. With V trimmed by 5 bases and J by 7 bases, 7 bases remained unmatched. The DNA for the CDR3 is TGTGCCAGCAGCCGGACAGGGAATGGCCAGCCCCAGCATTTT. Residues: CASSRTGNGQPQHF. Together with reference TRBV7-9 and TRBJ1-5, the CDR3 gives the full variable domain: DTGVSQNPRHKITKRGQNVTFRCDPISEHNRLYWYRQTLGQGPEFLTYFQNEAQLEKSRLLSDRFSAERPKGSFSTLEIQRTEQGDSAMYLCASSRTGNGQPQHFGDGTRLSIL.

For the CDR3, the DNA is TGTGCCTGGCGCATCTACAATGAGCAGTTCTTC. Translation gives CAWRIYNEQFF. The rearrangement joins TRBV30 to TRBJ2-1; D unclear. Germline V gene data show CDR1 as GTSNPN and CDR2 as SVGIG (reference sequence). V lost 5 bases to trimming and J lost 3 bases, with 5 bases between them. There are 11 residues in the CDR3.

The CDR3 region is CASGLAGYGYTF. The CDR3 DNA follows: TGTGCTAGTGGTTTGGCGGGATATGGCTACACCTTC. The V and J genes are TRBV12-5 and TRBJ1-2, with D uncertain. The V end was cut by 1 base, the J end by 5 bases, with 5 bases between. CDR1 and CDR2 (germline): LGHNT, FRNRAP. There are 12 residues in the CDR3.

This sequence joins TRBV15 and TRBJ2-1; 12 bases are a match to TRBD1. Germline trimming cut 3 bases from V and 3 bases from J; bases unmatched to any gene: 3. The CDR3 sequence is 16 residues long. The germline V gene encodes CDR1 LNHNV and CDR2 YYDKDF (reference sequence). The CDR3 nucleotides read TGTGCCACCAGCAGGGGACAGGGGGCTAGCTACAATGAGCAGTTCTTC. This gives the protein CATSRGQGASYNEQFF. The entire variable domain, with the rest obtained from reference TRBV15 and TRBJ2-1, is as follows: DAMVIQNPRYQVTQFGKPVTLSCSQTLNHNVMYWYQQKSSQAPKLLFHYYDKDFNNEADTPDNFQSRRPNTSFCFLDIRSPGLGDTAMYLCATSRGQGASYNEQFFGPGTRLTVL.

This chain connects TRBV2 to TRBJ1-2; possible D gene TRBD1, 5 bases. Trimming pared 7 bases from V and 1 base from J, leaving 13 bases between. The V gene's germline CDR1 is SNHLY and CDR2 FYNNEI. The CDR3 runs to 14 residues. CDR3 coding DNA: TGTGCCAGCACCCGGGACGGTAATAACTATGGCTACACCTTC. Its protein is CASTRDGNNYGYTF.

This clone was detected only a few times. The CDR3 DNA reads as TGTGCCAGTGCACCAACCGTTACCTACGAGCAGTACTTC. It yields the protein CASAPTVTYEQYF. The rearrangement joins TRBV19 to TRBJ2-7; no clear D gene. The CDR3 is 13 amino acids. The V gene lost 8 bases and the J gene lost 2 bases, with 13 bases spanning the gap. In germline, CDR1 is LNHDA, CDR2 SQIVND (reference sequence).

This rearrangement joins TRBV9 to TRBJ2-5, with 11 bases lining up with TRBD1. The V segment lost 2 bases and the J segment 5 bases; nucleotides outside the gene matches: 5. Germline values: CDR1 SGDLS, CDR2 YYNGEE. CDR3 length equals 15 residues. CDR3: CASSVGTGGAETQYF. For the CDR3, the DNA is TGTGCCAGCAGCGTGGGGACAGGGGGTGCGGAGACCCAGTACTTC.

The CDR3 region is CASSPPGPSAGNQPQHF. CDR3 DNA sequence: TGTGCCAGCAGCCCCCCGGGTCCTTCTGCAGGCAATCAGCCCCAGCATTTT. The V call is TRBV2, the J call TRBJ1-5; no definite D call. Deletions cut 6 bases from V and 2 bases from J, with 20 bases between. Germline V gene lookup returns CDR1 SNHLY and CDR2 FYNNEI. This CDR3 has 17 residues.

V gene TRBV7-2 combines with J gene TRBJ2-5; 9 bases are shared with TRBD1. The V and J ends lost 4 bases and 5 bases, in that order; junction bases with no gene match: 11. Germline values: CDR1 SGHTA, CDR2 FQGNSA. CDR3 length: 16 amino acids. For the CDR3, the DNA is TGTGCCAGCAGCTCAACCTACAGGGGGCGCGAGGAGACCCAGTACTTC. It is translated as CASSSTYRGREETQYF.

This chain uses TRBV2 with TRBJ1-5; the D is unclear. The CDR3 loop spans 14 amino acids. The V gene's germline CDR1 is SNHLY and CDR2 FYNNEI. V was trimmed by 1 base and J by 5 bases, leaving 9 bases between them. In nucleotides, the CDR3 is TGTGCCAGCAGTGAAGGATCCAGTTATCAGCCCCAGCATTTT. It yields the protein CASSEGSSYQPQHF.

In nucleotides, the CDR3 is TGTGCCACCAGCAGAGATCCGGGCGCCGGTGAAAAACTGTTTTTT. Translation: CATSRDPGAGEKLFF. The V and J genes are TRBV15 and TRBJ1-4; no reliable D call. Germline lookup yields CDR1 LNHNV and CDR2 YYDKDF (reference sequence). This CDR3 has 15 residues. V was shortened by 0 bases and J by 7 bases, with 12 bases between the two germline ends.

This chain uses TRBV5-6 with TRBJ2-5, with D tentatively TRBD1 (5 bases). The CDR3 length is 14 residues. V lost 1 base and J lost 5, with 12 bases in between. Germline CDR1 and CDR2: SGHDT and YYEEEE. The DNA for the CDR3 is TGTGCCAGCAGCTTGCCCCAGGGCAGGGAGACCCAGTACTTC. Residues: CASSLPQGRETQYF. The full variable domain, with the rest looked up from reference TRBV5-6 and TRBJ2-5, is DAGVTQSPTHLIKTRGQQVTLRCSPKSGHDTVSWYQQALGQGPQFIFQYYEEEERQRGNFPDRFSGHQFPNYSSELNVNALLLGDSALYLCASSLPQGRETQYFGPGTRLLVL.

The table lists this clone with a count of one. The chain recombines TRBV11-2 with TRBJ1-3, with D perhaps TRBD1 (6 bases). The CDR3 extends over 15 amino acids. The germline gives CDR1 SGHAT, CDR2 FQNNGV. The V end was cut by 6 bases, the J end by 0 bases, with 12 bases between. This chain's CDR3 is CASRETGVSGNTIYF. In DNA, the CDR3 is TGTGCCAGCAGGGAGACAGGCGTCTCTGGAAACACCATATATTTT.

The rearrangement uses TRBV28 and TRBJ2-7; 7 nucleotides align to TRBD2. Germline V gives CDR1 MDHEN, CDR2 SYDVKM. The CDR3 is made up of 15 amino acids. Germline trimming cut 5 bases from V and 5 bases from J; bases unmatched to any gene: 12. This CDR3 is CASSLMGGSIHEQYF. The CDR3 DNA is TGTGCCAGCAGTCTCATGGGCGGGAGTATTCACGAGCAGTACTTC.

This rearrangement joins TRBV19 to TRBJ2-7; the D gene could be TRBD1 or TRBD2 (5 bases each). Between the trimmed V and J ends, which lost 4 bases and 3 bases, there was a span of 13 bases. The CDR3 length is 14 residues. Germline V gives CDR1 LNHDA, CDR2 SQIVND (reference sequence). The CDR3 region has the DNA TGTGCCAGTAGTACTCCGGGGCTCTACTACGAGCAGTACTTC. Its translation: CASSTPGLYYEQYF.

This chain connects TRBV7-2 to TRBJ2-1; no definite D call. Germline CDR1 SGHTA, CDR2 FQGNSA. V was cut by 3 bases and J by 7 bases, with 10 bases left in between. The CDR3 runs to 13 residues. CDR3 residues: CASSFVERNEQFF. The CDR3 DNA reads as TGTGCCAGCAGCTTCGTCGAGAGGAATGAGCAGTTCTTC.

Concerning this clone: Other nucleotide sequences from this sample produce the same CDR3. This chain links TRBV18 with TRBJ1-1; perhaps TRBD1 as D (6 bases). This CDR3 has 13 residues. V was clipped by 3 bases and J by 1 base, with 6 bases between them. Germline loops: CDR1 KGHSH, CDR2 LQKENI. CDR3 amino acids: CASSPGQNTEAFF. CDR3 bases: TGTGCCAGCTCACCGGGACAGAACACTGAAGCTTTCTTT.

This clone has more than one count but fewer than ten. The chain is built from TRBV5-6 and TRBJ1-2; 10 positions agree with TRBD1. Trimming cost V 1 base and J 4 bases; bases outside gene matches: 7. The CDR3 spans 16 residues. Germline CDR1 and CDR2: SGHDT and YYEEEE. The CDR3 loop is CASSLMGTGDPYGYTF. The CDR3 DNA reads as TGTGCCAGCAGCTTGATGGGGACAGGGGATCCCTATGGCTACACCTTC. Complete variable domain (other parts from reference TRBV5-6 and TRBJ1-2): DAGVTQSPTHLIKTRGQQVTLRCSPKSGHDTVSWYQQALGQGPQFIFQYYEEEERQRGNFPDRFSGHQFPNYSSELNVNALLLGDSALYLCASSLMGTGDPYGYTFGSGTRLTVV.

V and J are TRBV27 and TRBJ1-6; D perhaps matches TRBD1 (5 bases). CDR3 length: 15 residues. The germline gives CDR1 MNHEY, CDR2 SMNVEV (reference sequence). V dropped 8 bases and J dropped 0 bases, with 11 bases sitting between them. CDR3 region: CASGDASSYNSPLHF. CDR3 DNA: TGTGCCAGCGGGGACGCAAGCTCCTATAATTCACCCCTCCACTTT.

This sequence joins TRBV5-1 and TRBJ1-4, with D unresolved. CDR3 length: 14 amino acids. V was pared by 0 bases and J by 10 bases, with 13 bases between. CDR1 SGHRS and CDR2 YFSETQ come from the germline V gene. CDR3 nucleotide sequence: TGCGCCAGCAGCTTGGGCATCGAAGCGGGAAAACTGTTTTTT. Protein: CASSLGIEAGKLFF. Combining the CDR3 with reference TRBV5-1 and TRBJ1-4 gives the whole variable domain KAGVTQTPRYLIKTRGQQVTLSCSPISGHRSVSWYQQTPGQGLQFLFEYFSETQRNKGNFPGRFSGRQFSNSRSEMNVSTLELGDSALYLCASSLGIEAGKLFFGSGTQLSVL.

The chain links TRBV28 to TRBJ2-2; 7 bases are a match to TRBD2. Trimming cost V 5 bases and J 1 base; bases outside gene matches: 4. Germline V gene data show CDR1 as MDHEN and CDR2 as SYDVKM. The CDR3 extends over 15 amino acids. In DNA form, the CDR3 reads TGTGCCAGCAGTCCCCAGCGGGGGAACACCGGGGAGCTGTTTTTT. Translation: CASSPQRGNTGELFF. Complete variable domain (other parts from reference TRBV28 and TRBJ2-2): DVKVTQSSRYLVKRTGEKVFLECVQDMDHENMFWYRQDPGLGLRLIYFSYDVKMKEKGDIPEGYSVSREKKERFSLILESASTNQTSMYLCASSPQRGNTGELFFGEGSRLTVL.

The V and J genes are TRBV19 and TRBJ1-5; D is uncertain. The CDR3 runs to 16 residues. V was clipped by 4 bases and J by 0 bases, with 13 bases between them. Germline CDR1 reads LNHDA; CDR2 reads SQIVND (reference sequence). The CDR3 sequence: CASSTRASYSNQPQHF. DNA for the CDR3: TGTGCCAGTAGTACTAGAGCATCATATAGCAATCAGCCCCAGCATTTT.

This chain connects TRBV5-8 to TRBJ1-3, with no clear D. Trimming removed 1 base from V and 0 bases from J, with 5 bases in between. Germline-derived CDR1 and CDR2 are SGHTS and YDEGEE. The CDR3 length is 14 residues. The CDR3 DNA sequence: TGTGCCAGCAGCTTGTTGGCCTCTGGAAACACCATATATTTT. It translates to CASSLLASGNTIYF.